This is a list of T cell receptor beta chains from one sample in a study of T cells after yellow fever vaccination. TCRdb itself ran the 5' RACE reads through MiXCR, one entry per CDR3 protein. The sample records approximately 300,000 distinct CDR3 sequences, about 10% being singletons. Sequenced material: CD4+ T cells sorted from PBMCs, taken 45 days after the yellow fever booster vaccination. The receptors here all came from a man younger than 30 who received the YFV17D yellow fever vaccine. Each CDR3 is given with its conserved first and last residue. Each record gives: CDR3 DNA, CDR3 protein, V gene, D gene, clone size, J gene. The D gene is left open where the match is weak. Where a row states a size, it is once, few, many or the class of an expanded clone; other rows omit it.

TGTGCCAGCAGGATATATCGCGGGACAGATAATGAAAAACTGTTTTTT,CASRIYRGTDNEKLFF,TRBV12-3/TRBV12-4,TRBD1,NA,TRBJ1-4
TGCGCCAGCAGCTTGGGTGGTCCGCAGCTCTCTGGAAACACCATATATTTT,CASSLGGPQLSGNTIYF,TRBV5-1,NA,NA,TRBJ1-3
TGTGCCAGCAGCTTCGTGACAGGGGGTTCAGCTTTCTTT,CASSFVTGGSAFF,TRBV7-2,TRBD1,many,TRBJ1-1
TGTGCCAGCAGCCCCTCGACAGTCAGGGAAAAACTGTTTTTT,CASSPSTVREKLFF,TRBV7-8,NA,many,TRBJ1-4
TGCAGTGCTGCCCGGGGGACCCCCAACTCCTACAATGAGCAGTTCTTC,CSAARGTPNSYNEQFF,TRBV20-1,NA,NA,TRBJ2-1
TGCGCCAGCAGCTTGGTCCTCGGGACTAGCGGGGGGATAACCGGGGAGCTGTTTTTT,CASSLVLGTSGGITGELFF,TRBV5-1,TRBD2,many,TRBJ2-2
TGCAGTGCTAGAATCGCCAGGGGGGCATATGGCTACACCTTC,CSARIARGAYGYTF,TRBV20-1,TRBD1,NA,TRBJ1-2
TGTGCCAGCAGTTATGGGGTTTCGGGGAAAGAGACCCAGTACTTC,CASSYGVSGKETQYF,TRBV6-5,NA,many,TRBJ2-5
TGCGCCAGCAGCTACTCCTATACAGGGGGTGGGGACCAAGAGACCCAGTACTTC,CASSYSYTGGGDQETQYF,TRBV5-1,TRBD1,few,TRBJ2-5
TGTGCCAGCAGTGAAGCGCTGGGCAGACCGAACACTGAAGCTTTCTTT,CASSEALGRPNTEAFF,TRBV2,NA,NA,TRBJ1-1
TGTGCCAGCAGTCCTCCGGGACAGCTCACAGATACGCAGTATTTT,CASSPPGQLTDTQYF,TRBV7-9,TRBD1,NA,TRBJ2-3
TGTGCCAGCAGCTTAGCTTCAGGATATCAGCCCCAGCATTTT,CASSLASGYQPQHF,TRBV7-9,NA,many,TRBJ1-5